This T cell receptor (beta chain) was found in a study of T cells in Graves' hyperthyroidism and ophthalmopathy. Amplification yielded TCR beta CDR3 regions, with RNA transcripts as the source. A first-round RT-PCR of the TCR CDR3 used the HTBI primer set. A single record per CDR3 protein comes from TCRdb applying MiXCR to the multiplex PCR reads. In the table there are approximately 560,000 distinct CDR3 sequences, about 15% of which are singletons. This clonotype has a count of ten or more. CDR1 and CDR2 from the germline V gene are SGHKS and YYEKEE (reference sequence). CDR3 length: 16 amino acids.

Sequencing was performed on blood. The TCR comes from a woman under 40 with Graves' hyperthyroidism. This chain joins TRBV5-5 and TRBJ2-7, with TRBD2 identical over 8 bases. CDR3 in amino acids: CASRKRETRGSYEQYF. In nucleotides, the CDR3 is TGTGCAAGCCGTAAGCGGGAGACTCGAGGGTCCTACGAGCAGTACTTC. Looking up the rest from reference TRBV5-5 and TRBJ2-7 gives the full variable domain: DAGVTQSPTHLIKTRGQQVTLRCSPISGHKSVSWYQQVLGQGPQFIFQYYEKEERGRGNFPDRFSARQFPNYSSELNVNALLLGDSALYLCASRKRETRGSYEQYFGPGTRLTVT.